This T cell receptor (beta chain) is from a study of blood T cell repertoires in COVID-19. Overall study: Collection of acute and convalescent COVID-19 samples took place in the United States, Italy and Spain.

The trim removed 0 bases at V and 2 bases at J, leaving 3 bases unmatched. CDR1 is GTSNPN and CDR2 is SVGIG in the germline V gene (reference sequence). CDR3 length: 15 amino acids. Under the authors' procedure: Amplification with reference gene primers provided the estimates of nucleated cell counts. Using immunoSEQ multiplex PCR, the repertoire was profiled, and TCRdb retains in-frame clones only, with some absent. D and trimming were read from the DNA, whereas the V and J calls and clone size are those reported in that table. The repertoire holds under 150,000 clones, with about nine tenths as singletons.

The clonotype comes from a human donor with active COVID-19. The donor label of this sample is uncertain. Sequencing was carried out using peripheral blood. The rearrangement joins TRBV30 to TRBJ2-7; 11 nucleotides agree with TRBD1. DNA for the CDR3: TGTGCCTGGAGTGTGGACAGGGGGCCCACCTACGAGCAGTACTTC. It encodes CAWSVDRGPTYEQYF.